This T cell receptor (beta chain) was profiled in a study of blood T cell repertoires in COVID-19. Study overall: COVID-19 samples, acute and convalescent, were from the United States, Italy and Spain. PBMCs, B-cell-depleted T cells, or T cells provided the cDNA or gDNA that made up the material.

In the authors' workflow: Nucleated cell counts were estimated from reference gene primer amplification. Clones were sequenced by immunoSEQ multiplex PCR, and TCRdb holds only the in-frame ones, with some missing. The D gene and trimming were derived from the DNA, and the V and J assignments and clone size from that table. In the table there are fewer than 300,000 clones, 86% of which are singletons. V dropped 2 bases and J dropped 5; count of bases not matched to a gene: 3. Per germline, CDR1 KGHSH and CDR2 LQKENI. The CDR3 contains 16 residues. This chain joins TRBV18 and TRBJ2-3; 14 bases match TRBD2. The TCR was taken from a man aged 35-49 years who had recovered from COVID-19. Sequenced sample: peripheral blood. The CDR3 DNA reads as TGTGCCAGCTCACCAGGGACTAGCGGGAGTGGAGATACGCAGTATTTT. It encodes CASSPGTSGSGDTQYF.